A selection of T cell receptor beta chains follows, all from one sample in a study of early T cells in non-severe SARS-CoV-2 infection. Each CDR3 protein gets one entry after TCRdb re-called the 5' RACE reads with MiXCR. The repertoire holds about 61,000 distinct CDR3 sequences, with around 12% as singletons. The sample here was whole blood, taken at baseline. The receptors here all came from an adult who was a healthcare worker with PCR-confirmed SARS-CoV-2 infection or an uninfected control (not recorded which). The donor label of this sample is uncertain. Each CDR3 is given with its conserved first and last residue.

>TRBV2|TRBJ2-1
CASSEAMLVRARSYNEQFF
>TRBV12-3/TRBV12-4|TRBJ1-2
CASSHSANYGYTF
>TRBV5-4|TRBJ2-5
CASSPRVGEGETQYF
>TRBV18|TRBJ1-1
CASSPGQGRSNTEAFF
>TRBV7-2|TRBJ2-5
CASSFRGETQYF
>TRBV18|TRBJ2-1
CASSPPLAGYNEQFF
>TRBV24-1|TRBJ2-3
CATSDPGQGAADTQYF
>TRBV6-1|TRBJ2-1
CASSVYVAGDNEQFF
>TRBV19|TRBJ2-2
CASRPYRESGELFF
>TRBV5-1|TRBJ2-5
CASSLAGTGGQETQYF
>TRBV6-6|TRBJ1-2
CASSTDRTGGWKSYTF
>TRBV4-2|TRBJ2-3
CASSHNRGGTDTQYF
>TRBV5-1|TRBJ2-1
CASARGTSGYNEQFF
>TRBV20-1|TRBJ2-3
CSARLLGQTDTQYF
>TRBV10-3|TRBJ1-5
CAIRVTENQPQHF
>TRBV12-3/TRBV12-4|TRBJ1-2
CASSFGSLYGYTF
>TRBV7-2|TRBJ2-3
CASSLALLDTQYF
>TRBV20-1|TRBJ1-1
CSARSEGKINTEAFF
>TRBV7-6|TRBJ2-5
CASSFMPSGQETQYF
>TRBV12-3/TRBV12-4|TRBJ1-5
CASREQGNSNQPQHF
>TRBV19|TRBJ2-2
CASSNRPVSGELFF
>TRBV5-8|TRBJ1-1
CASSLTGASNGFF
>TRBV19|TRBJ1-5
CASSPDRGKNQPQHF
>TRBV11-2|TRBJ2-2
CASSPDRGHGELFF
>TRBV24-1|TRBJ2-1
CATSDMAGASYNEQFF
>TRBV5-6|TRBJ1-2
CASSREYTQVNYGYTF
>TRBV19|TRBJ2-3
CASSITGGTSTDTQYF
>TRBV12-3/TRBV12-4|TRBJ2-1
CASSLLRQTGSYNEQFF
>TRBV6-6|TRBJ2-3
CASRWLAREGDTQYF
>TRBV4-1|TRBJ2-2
CASRQGPTGELFF
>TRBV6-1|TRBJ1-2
CASSENILRRQGNYGYTF
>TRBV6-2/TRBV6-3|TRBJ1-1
CASSSGQGMNTEAFF
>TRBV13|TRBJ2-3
CASSSLERANAGTDTQYF
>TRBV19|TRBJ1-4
CASRGPANEKLFF
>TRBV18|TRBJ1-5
CASSSQGGGNQPQHF
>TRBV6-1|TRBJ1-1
CASSGTAGTEAFF
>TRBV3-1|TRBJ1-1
CASSLSHGQANTEAFF
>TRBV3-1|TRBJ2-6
CASGWKGPGANVLTF
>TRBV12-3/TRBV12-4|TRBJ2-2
CASSLDRLAGSSGELFF
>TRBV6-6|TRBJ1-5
CASSYSKGDRGRQPQHF
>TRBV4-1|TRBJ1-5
CASSQDLPVSNQPQHF
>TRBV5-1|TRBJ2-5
CASSPGLAGTQETQYF